The T cell receptor (beta chain) described here comes from a study of T cells after yellow fever vaccination. Trimming took 2 bases from V and 14 from J, leaving 28 bases between them. Germline V gene lookup returns CDR1 SGHAT and CDR2 FQDESV (reference sequence). The CDR3 sequence is 18 residues long. They built TCR cDNA with 5'RACE template switching, a step that put in a universal primer site and UMIs. Each CDR3 protein is one row after TCRdb ran MiXCR on the 5' RACE reads. The sample contains 500,000 to 650,000 distinct CDR3 sequences, about 15% of which appear only once. The specimen was PBMCs, collected more than 4 days after the first yellow fever vaccination. The genes are TRBV11-1 and TRBJ1-6; D might be TRBD1 (5 bases). The sequence came from a man between 18 and 29 years old who received the YFV17D yellow fever vaccine. In DNA, the CDR3 is TGTGCCAGCAGCTTACCCCTGGTTGGGGGTGTAAATCGTCGGTCCCTCCACTTT. This gives the protein CASSLPLVGGVNRRSLHF.